Reported below is one T cell receptor beta chain. Its antigen remains unknown. 5'RACE template switching with UMIs generated TCR beta cDNA. TCRdb re-called the 5' RACE reads and catalogs CDR3 proteins one per entry, DNA excluded. The sample is made up of about 430,000 distinct CDR3 sequences, and the top ten hold roughly 1.4% of it. This sample is drawn from a study of T cells expressing NK-cell markers. About the research overall: CD3+CD56+NKG2C+, CD3+CD56+NKG2C- and CD3+CD56-NKG2C+ T cells, once sorted, supplied the TCR beta repertoires. One of the eight sequenced donors was seronegative, whereas the other seven were HCMV-seropositive.

Whole-study results and caveats: The CD3+CD56-NKG2C+ fraction of four donors was likewise dominated by these clonotypes.

The CDR3 loop spans 16 amino acids. The germline gives CDR1 LGHDT, CDR2 YNNKEL (reference sequence). Sequenced material: blood T cells: a sorted CD56 or NKG2C T cell subset, CD4+ or CD8+ T cells, or bulk PBMC T cells (not recorded which). This clonotype originated in a woman aged 45-59 years in good health. The chain has TRBV3-1 and TRBJ2-6; the TRBD2 assignment by TCRdb is unverifiable without DNA. The CDR3 loop is CASSQVWGGGANVLTF.